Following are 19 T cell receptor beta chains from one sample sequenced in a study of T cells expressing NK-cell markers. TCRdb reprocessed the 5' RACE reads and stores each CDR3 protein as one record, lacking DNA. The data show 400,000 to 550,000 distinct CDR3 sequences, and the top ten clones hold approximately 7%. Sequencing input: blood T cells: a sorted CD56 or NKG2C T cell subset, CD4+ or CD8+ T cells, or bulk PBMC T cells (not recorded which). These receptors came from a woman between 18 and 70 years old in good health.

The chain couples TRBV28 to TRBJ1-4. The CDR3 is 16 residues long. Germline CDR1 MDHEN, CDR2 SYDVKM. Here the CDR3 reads CASSPPDQQFNEKLFF.

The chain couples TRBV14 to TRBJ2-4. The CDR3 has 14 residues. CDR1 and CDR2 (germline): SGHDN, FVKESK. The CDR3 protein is CASSHQIAKNIQYF.

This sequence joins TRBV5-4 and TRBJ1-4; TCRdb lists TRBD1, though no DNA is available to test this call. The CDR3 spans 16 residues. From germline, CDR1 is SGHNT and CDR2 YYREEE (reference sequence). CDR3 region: CATHSSRGPSNEKLFF.

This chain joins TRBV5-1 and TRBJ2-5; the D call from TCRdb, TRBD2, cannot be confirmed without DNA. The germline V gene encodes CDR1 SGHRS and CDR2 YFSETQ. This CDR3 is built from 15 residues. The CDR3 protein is CASSPVSSYQETQYF.

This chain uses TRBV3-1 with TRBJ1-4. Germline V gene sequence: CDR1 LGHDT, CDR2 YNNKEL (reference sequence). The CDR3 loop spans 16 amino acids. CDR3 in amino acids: CASSHQLSATNEKLFF.

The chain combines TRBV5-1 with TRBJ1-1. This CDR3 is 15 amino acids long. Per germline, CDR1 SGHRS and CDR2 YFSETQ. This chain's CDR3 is CASSLEDRGDTEAFF.

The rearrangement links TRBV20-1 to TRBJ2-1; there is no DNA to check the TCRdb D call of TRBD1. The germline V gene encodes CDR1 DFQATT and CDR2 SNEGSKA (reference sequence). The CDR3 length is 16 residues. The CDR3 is CSASSRQGSSYNEQFF.

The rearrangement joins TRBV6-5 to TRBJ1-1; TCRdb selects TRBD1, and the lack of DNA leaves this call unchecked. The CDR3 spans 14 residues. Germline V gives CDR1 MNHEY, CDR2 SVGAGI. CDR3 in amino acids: CASSYQTEHTEAFF.

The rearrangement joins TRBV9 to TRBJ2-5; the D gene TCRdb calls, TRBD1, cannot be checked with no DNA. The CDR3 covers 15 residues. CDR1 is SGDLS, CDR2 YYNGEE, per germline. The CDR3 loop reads CASSVGTHFQETQYF.

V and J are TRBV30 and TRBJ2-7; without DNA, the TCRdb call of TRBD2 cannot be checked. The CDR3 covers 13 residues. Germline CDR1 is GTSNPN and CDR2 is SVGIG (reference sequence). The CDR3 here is CAWASRYQGEQYF.

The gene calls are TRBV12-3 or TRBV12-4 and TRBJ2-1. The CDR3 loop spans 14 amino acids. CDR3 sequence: CASTLIPFYNEQFF.

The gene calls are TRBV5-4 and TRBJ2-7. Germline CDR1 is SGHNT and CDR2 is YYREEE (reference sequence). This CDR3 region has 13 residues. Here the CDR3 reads CASSLDSTDEQYF.

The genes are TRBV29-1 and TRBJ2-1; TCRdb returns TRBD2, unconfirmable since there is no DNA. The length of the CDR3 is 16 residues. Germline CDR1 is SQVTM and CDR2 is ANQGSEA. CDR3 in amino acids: CSGGFTSGSGSGEQFF.

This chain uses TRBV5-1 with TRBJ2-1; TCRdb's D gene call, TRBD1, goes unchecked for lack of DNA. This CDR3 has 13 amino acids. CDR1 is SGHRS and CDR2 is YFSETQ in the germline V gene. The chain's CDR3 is CASRLEWAGEQFF.

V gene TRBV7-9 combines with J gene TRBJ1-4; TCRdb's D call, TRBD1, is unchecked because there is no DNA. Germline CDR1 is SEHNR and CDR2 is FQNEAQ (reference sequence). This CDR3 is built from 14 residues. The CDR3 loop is CASSLYGGKEKLFF.

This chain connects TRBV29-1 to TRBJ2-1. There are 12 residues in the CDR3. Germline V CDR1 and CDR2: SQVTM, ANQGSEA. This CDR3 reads CSVEGSYNEQFF.

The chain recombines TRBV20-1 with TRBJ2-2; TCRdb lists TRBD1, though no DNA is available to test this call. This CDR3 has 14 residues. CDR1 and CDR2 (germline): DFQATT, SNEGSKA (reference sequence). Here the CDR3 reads CSAQRTVNTGELFF.

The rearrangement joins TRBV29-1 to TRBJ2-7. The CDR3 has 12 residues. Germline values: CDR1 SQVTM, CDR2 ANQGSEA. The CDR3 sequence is CSVREVGYEQYF.

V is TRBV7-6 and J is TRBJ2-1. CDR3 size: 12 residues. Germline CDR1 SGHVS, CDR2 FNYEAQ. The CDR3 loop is CASSLSWDEQFF.